This T cell receptor beta chain originates from a study of blood T cell repertoires in COVID-19. Study as a whole: Whether acute or convalescent, the COVID-19 samples came from the United States, Italy and Spain. In each case, the material was cDNA or gDNA derived from T cells, B-cell-depleted T cells, or PBMCs.

Source study methods: Amplification from reference gene primers served as the basis for estimated nucleated cell counts. Only in-frame clones appear in the TCRdb table, and some are missing; sequencing was by immunoSEQ multiplex PCR. V, J and clone size are taken as reported in that table, and D and trimming were inferred from the DNA itself. The sample has 200,000 to 250,000 clones, roughly nine tenths seen once. The V gene's germline CDR1 is SEHNR and CDR2 FQNEAQ (reference sequence). Deletions cut 5 bases from V and 1 base from J, with 8 bases between. This CDR3 contains 13 residues. V and J are TRBV7-9 and TRBJ1-1; tentatively, D is TRBD1 (6 bases). Sequenced material: peripheral blood. The source of this sequence is a man aged 40-55 years with active or convalescent COVID-19. The CDR3 coding sequence is TGTGCCAGCAGCCTACAGGGGAACACTGAAGCTTTCTTT. Its translation: CASSLQGNTEAFF.